This passage covers 29 T cell receptor beta chains from one sample sequenced in a study of shared clonotypes between healthy human individuals. Sequenced by immunoSEQ multiplex PCR; TCRdb stores in-frame clones only, minus some. The table lists roughly 490,000 clones, around 79% of them singletons, with 12% in the top ten. Input material: PBMCs. These receptors originate from a woman between 40 and 55 years old in good health. Some clones in this sample may be carry-over from other donors' samples.

This chain links TRBV4-3 with TRBJ1-4; 8 nucleotides match TRBD1. V trimming: 0 bases; J trimming: 5 bases; junction bases outside the gene matches: 11. Germline loops: CDR1 LGHNA, CDR2 YSLEER. The CDR3 loop spans 18 amino acids. CDR3 sequence: CASSQDRPNRGGNEKLFF. DNA for the CDR3: TGCGCCAGCAGCCAAGATCGCCCTAACAGGGGGGGCAATGAAAAACTGTTTTTT.

The rearrangement joins TRBV5-1 to TRBJ1-2; no reliable D call. Between the trimmed V and J ends, which lost 4 bases and 4 bases, there was a span of 14 bases. Per the germline V gene, CDR1 is SGHRS and CDR2 is YFSETQ. The CDR3 loop spans 14 amino acids. CDR3 protein: CASSPGEGGYGYTF. The CDR3 DNA is TGCGCCAGCAGCCCCGGGGAGGGAGGCTATGGCTACACCTTC.

The chain joins TRBV6-1 to TRBJ1-2; D not certain. The germline CDR1 and CDR2 sequences are MNHNS and SASEGT. V lost 2 bases to trimming and J lost 0 bases, with 7 bases between them. This CDR3 is 14 amino acids long. CDR3 in DNA: TGTGCCAGCAGTGAAATGTTCCCTAACTATGGCTACACCTTC. Translating gives CASSEMFPNYGYTF.

This chain links TRBV18 with TRBJ2-2, with D tentatively TRBD1 (5 bases). The CDR3 sequence is 15 residues long. V shed 4 bases and J shed 7 bases, with 16 bases lying between them. The germline gives CDR1 KGHSH, CDR2 LQKENI. CDR3 sequence reads: CASSLPEQGSGELFF. CDR3 sequence (DNA): TGTGCCAGCTCACTCCCCGAGCAGGGTAGCGGGGAGCTGTTTTTT. Drawing the rest from reference TRBV18 and TRBJ2-2, the complete variable domain is NAGVMQNPRHLVRRRGQEARLRCSPMKGHSHVYWYRQLPEEGLKFMVYLQKENIIDESGMPKERFSAEFPKEGPSILRIQQVVRGDSAAYFCASSLPEQGSGELFFGEGSRLTVL.

The gene calls are TRBV21-1 and TRBJ2-5; the table's D call TRBD2 went unverified against the DNA. The end of the DNA fits TRBJ2-7 better, so the J call may be wrong. TRBV21-1 has pseudogene status. This CDR3 contains 16 residues. CDR3 sequence: CASSKERTGGAYEQYF. The DNA for the CDR3 is TGTGCCAGCAGCAAAGAGAGGACGGGCGGGGCCTACGAGCAGTACTTC.

This chain joins TRBV15 and TRBJ2-1; D is unresolved. The germline V gene encodes CDR1 LNHNV and CDR2 YYDKDF (reference sequence). The ends were cut back, 0 bases at V and 7 bases at J, with 10 bases in the middle. The CDR3 has 14 amino acids. CDR3 region: CATSRDLRSNEQFF. CDR3 nucleotide sequence: TGTGCCACCAGCAGAGATCTCCGCTCGAATGAGCAGTTCTTC.

The chain carries TRBV5-4 and TRBJ2-1; 13 bases align to TRBD2. V dropped 5 bases and J dropped 7; count of bases not matched to a gene: 6. This CDR3 region has 15 residues. Germline lookup yields CDR1 SGHNT and CDR2 YYREEE (reference sequence). The CDR3 protein is CASREGLAGVNEQFF. As DNA, the CDR3 is TGTGCCAGCAGGGAAGGACTAGCGGGAGTAAATGAGCAGTTCTTC.

The rearrangement uses TRBV19 and TRBJ2-2; D gene uncertain. The CDR3 covers 11 residues. V gave up 10 bases and J gave up 0 bases, with 3 bases separating them. CDR1 is LNHDA, CDR2 SQIVND, per germline (reference sequence). The CDR3 DNA sequence: TGTGCCACCACGAACACCGGGGAGCTGTTTTTT. This sequence encodes CATTNTGELFF.

The chain carries TRBV5-1 and TRBJ2-5; D call uncertain. The J call is in doubt because the DNA end fits TRBJ2-7 better. There are 13 residues in the CDR3. The V gene's germline CDR1 is SGHRS and CDR2 YFSETQ. The CDR3 sequence is CASSFSTPYEQYF. CDR3 nucleotide sequence: TGCGCCAGCAGCTTTTCCACGCCCTACGAGCAGTACTTC.

V gene TRBV27 combines with J gene TRBJ2-3; maybe TRBD2 (6 bases). CDR3 length equals 14 residues. V lost 5 bases, J lost 2 bases, and 11 bases lay in between. Germline V gene lookup returns CDR1 MNHEY and CDR2 SMNVEV (reference sequence). The CDR3 sequence: CASSLRLVTDTQYF. The CDR3 coding sequence is TGTGCCAGCAGTCTTAGACTAGTCACAGATACGCAGTATTTT.

V and J are TRBV5-4 and TRBJ2-1; 14 bases are shared with TRBD2. Germline values: CDR1 SGHNT, CDR2 YYREEE (reference sequence). This CDR3 spans 15 amino acids. With 4 bases clipped from V and 13 bases from J, the junction kept 10 bases outside the gene matches. CDR3 in amino acids: CASSIGTSGSGRQFF. The CDR3 DNA is TGTGCCAGCAGCATAGGGACTAGCGGGAGTGGGCGTCAGTTCTTC.

The table lists this clone with a count of one. The chain links TRBV7-7 to TRBJ2-1, with TRBD2 matching 7 bases. V trimming: 5 bases; J trimming: 7 bases; junction bases outside the gene matches: 8. The CDR3 is 14 residues long. The germline gives CDR1 SSHAT, CDR2 FNYEAQ (reference sequence). The CDR3 DNA reads TGTGCCAGCAGCCTCGCGGGAGTGGGAAATGAGCAGTTCTTC. Translating it yields CASSLAGVGNEQFF. Combining the CDR3 with reference TRBV7-7 and TRBJ2-1 gives the whole variable domain GAGVSQSPRYKVTKRGQDVTLRCDPISSHATLYWYQQALGQGPEFLTYFNYEAQPDKSGLPSDRFSAERPEGSISTLTIQRTEQRDSAMYRCASSLAGVGNEQFFGPGTRLTVL.

The CDR3 reads CASSTLVDTQYF. The CDR3 DNA is TGTGCCAGCTCAACGTTAGTAGATACGCAGTATTTT. The chain joins TRBV18 to TRBJ2-3; D is undetermined. This CDR3 region has 12 residues. Germline V gene sequence: CDR1 KGHSH, CDR2 LQKENI. V was shortened by 5 bases and J by 5 bases, with 8 bases between the two germline ends.

V and J are TRBV5-6 and TRBJ2-7, with unresolved D. This CDR3 is 14 amino acids long. V was cut by 2 bases and J by 1 base, with 10 bases left in between. Germline CDR1 SGHDT, CDR2 YYEEEE. CDR3 sequence reads: CASSFGPASYEQYF. The CDR3 DNA reads TGTGCCAGCAGCTTCGGGCCAGCTTCCTACGAGCAGTACTTC.

V usage is TRBV29-1 and J usage is TRBJ2-1; 11 nucleotides align to TRBD2. Trimming cost V 4 bases and J 6 bases; bases outside gene matches: 5. The CDR3 runs to 14 residues. Germline V CDR1 and CDR2: SQVTM, ANQGSEA. CDR3 nucleotides: TGCAGCGTTGCTGTAGCGGGAGGGCTCAATGAGCAGTTCTTC. Translated, it gives CSVAVAGGLNEQFF.

V and J are TRBV10-3 and TRBJ2-3, with TRBD2 identical over 10 bases. The V gene's germline CDR1 is ENHRY and CDR2 SYGVKD. CDR3 length equals 16 residues. The V segment lost 4 bases and the J segment 2 bases; nucleotides outside the gene matches: 6. In DNA, the CDR3 is TGTGCCATCAGTGGGCTAGCGGGAGTAGACACAGATACGCAGTATTTT. It translates to CAISGLAGVDTDTQYF.

The chain is built from TRBV7-9 and TRBJ1-3; tentative D call: TRBD1 (6 bases). CDR1 is SEHNR, CDR2 FQNEAQ, per germline (reference sequence). There are 19 residues in the CDR3. Deletions cut 7 bases from V and 4 bases from J, with 29 bases between. As DNA, the CDR3 is TGTGCCAGCACCCTACCGGTCGGGTGGTCCGGGACACGCGGAAACACCATATATTTT. It specifies CASTLPVGWSGTRGNTIYF.

For the CDR3, the DNA is TGCGCCAGCAGCAACCGTCCCCGGGACAGAAAAAACATTCAGTACTTC. Translating gives CASSNRPRDRKNIQYF. The chain couples TRBV4-1 to TRBJ2-4, with TRBD1 identical over 7 bases. Losses at the gene ends were 5 bases for V and 4 bases for J; bases not matched to a gene: 11. Germline-derived CDR1 and CDR2 are MGHRA and YSYEKL. CDR3 length equals 16 residues.

The chain recombines TRBV12-5 with TRBJ1-5; D ambiguous. This CDR3 comprises 13 residues. Trimming pared 1 base from V and 3 bases from J, leaving 4 bases between. CDR1 is LGHNT and CDR2 is FRNRAP in the germline V gene. The CDR3: CASGLGLNQPQHF. The DNA of the CDR3 is TGTGCTAGTGGTTTGGGACTCAATCAGCCCCAGCATTTT.

This clone appeared a single time. In DNA, the CDR3 is TGTGCCAGCAGCAAGACTAGCGGACTACTCCAAGAGACCCAGTACTTC. Translation: CASSKTSGLLQETQYF. This sequence joins TRBV2 and TRBJ2-5; 9 nucleotides align to TRBD2. Trimming took 6 bases from V and 1 from J; bases not matched to a gene: 9. Germline loops: CDR1 SNHLY, CDR2 FYNNEI. The CDR3 spans 16 residues.

This chain connects TRBV4-3 to TRBJ2-3; TRBD2 aligns across 8 bases. Germline CDR1 and CDR2: LGHNA and YSLEER. The length of the CDR3 is 16 residues. The trim removed 1 base at V and 6 bases at J, leaving 9 bases unmatched. The chain's CDR3 is CASSQVESAGVDTQYF. CDR3 coding DNA: TGCGCCAGCAGCCAAGTGGAGTCAGCGGGGGTGGATACGCAGTATTTT.

The J gene is TRBJ1-5, the V gene TRBV7-2, with 7 bases lining up with TRBD1. Trimming took 5 bases from V and 7 from J; bases not matched to a gene: 8. From germline, CDR1 is SGHTA and CDR2 FQGNSA. The CDR3 loop spans 14 amino acids. DNA of the CDR3: TGTGCCAGCAGCCAGACAGGGTGGGGCCAGCCCCAGCATTTT. Protein product: CASSQTGWGQPQHF. The variable domain in full, with the rest retrieved from reference TRBV7-2 and TRBJ1-5, is GAGVSQSPSNKVTEKGKDVELRCDPISGHTALYWYRQSLGQGLEFLIYFQGNSAPDKSGLPSDRFSAERTGGSVSTLTIQRTQQEDSAVYLCASSQTGWGQPQHFGDGTRLSIL.

The chain uses TRBV6-5 and TRBJ2-1, with D unclear. Trimming removed 5 bases at V and 0 bases at J, with 11 bases between. This CDR3 region has 15 residues. Germline loops: CDR1 MNHEY, CDR2 SVGAGI. The CDR3 loop reads CASSNVLGSYNEQFF. CDR3 nucleotides: TGTGCCAGCAGTAATGTCCTGGGCTCCTACAATGAGCAGTTCTTC.

The chain links TRBV25-1 to TRBJ1-1, with D maybe TRBD1 (6 bases). This CDR3 comprises 14 residues. V lost 6 bases and J lost 4, with 15 bases in between. Germline CDR1 is MGHDK and CDR2 is SYGVNS. CDR3 nucleotides: TGTGCCAGCAGGAACAGGGAAGAGGCCACTGAAGCTTTCTTT. Residues: CASRNREEATEAFF.

This clone was observed a single time. The J gene is TRBJ2-5, the V gene TRBV7-2; 7 nucleotides match TRBD1. The CDR3 runs 15 residues. The germline gives CDR1 SGHTA, CDR2 FQGNSA. Trimming took 3 bases from V and 5 from J; bases not matched to a gene: 9. The CDR3, as DNA: TGTGCCAGCAGCTTCCAAGGGGGCGCAGGGGAGACCCAGTACTTC. Residues: CASSFQGGAGETQYF. The variable domain in full, completed from reference TRBV7-2 and TRBJ2-5, reads GAGVSQSPSNKVTEKGKDVELRCDPISGHTALYWYRQSLGQGLEFLIYFQGNSAPDKSGLPSDRFSAERTGGSVSTLTIQRTQQEDSAVYLCASSFQGGAGETQYFGPGTRLLVL.

This chain connects TRBV15 to TRBJ2-7, with D maybe TRBD1 (6 bases). Germline CDR1 LNHNV, CDR2 YYDKDF (reference sequence). V lost 4 bases and J 0 bases, leaving 10 bases between the germline ends. The CDR3 sequence is 14 residues long. The CDR3 sequence: CATSITDSSYEQYF. As DNA, the CDR3 is TGTGCCACCAGCATTACGGACAGCTCCTACGAGCAGTACTTC.

The chain uses TRBV5-4 and TRBJ2-3; tentatively, D is TRBD2 (6 bases). Germline V CDR1 and CDR2: SGHNT, YYREEE (reference sequence). V was clipped by 4 bases and J by 1 base, with 16 bases between them. The CDR3 consists of 16 residues. In DNA form, the CDR3 reads TGTGCCAGCAGCCCTGGCCGCCCGGGAGGCACAGATACGCAGTATTTT. Its protein is CASSPGRPGGTDTQYF.

This clone was seen many times. V gene TRBV25-1 combines with J gene TRBJ2-7; 10 bases match TRBD2. CDR3 length: 16 residues. Trimming took 5 bases from V and 6 from J; bases not matched to a gene: 13. Germline loops: CDR1 MGHDK, CDR2 SYGVNS. The CDR3 region is CASSPSGSRSRGEQYF. CDR3 bases: TGTGCCAGCAGTCCTAGCGGGAGCCGATCACGGGGCGAGCAGTACTTC.

The chain is built from TRBV5-6 and TRBJ2-5; 13 positions agree with TRBD2. The germline gives CDR1 SGHDT, CDR2 YYEEEE. CDR3 length: 16 residues. The V and J ends lost 0 bases and 7 bases, in that order; junction bases with no gene match: 6. The CDR3 reads CASSLGTSGGLGTQYF. The CDR3, as DNA: TGTGCCAGCAGCTTGGGGACTAGCGGGGGCCTCGGGACCCAGTACTTC.